Listed below are T cell receptor beta chains from one sample, sequenced in a study of cytomegalovirus exposure and HLA in healthy donors. Some clones are missing from TCRdb's copy, which holds only in-frame ones; the method was immunoSEQ multiplex PCR. The repertoire table contains over 100,000 clones. Sequencing input: PBMCs. These receptors all come from a woman aged 40 to 50 in good health and CMV-seropositive. CDR3s include the opening cysteine and the closing phenylalanine or tryptophan. The order of the fields is J gene, D gene, V gene, CDR3 DNA, CDR3 protein. D genes are given only for firm matches.

TRBJ1-1 TRBD1 TRBV29-1 TGCAGCGTTGCCCGGGACAGGGGGACTGAAGCTTTCTTT CSVARDRGTEAFF
TRBJ2-7 NA TRBV30 TGTGCCTGGAGTCCTCCGGGACACATCTACGAGCAGTACTTC CAWSPPGHIYEQYF
TRBJ1-2 NA TRBV30 TGTGCCTGGAATAAGGGGGTGGTCCCCTATGGCTACACCTTC CAWNKGVVPYGYTF
TRBJ1-4 TRBD1 TRBV18 TGTGCCAGCTCATCGGGACAGGGAGGAGAAAAACTGTTTTTT CASSSGQGGEKLFF
TRBJ2-7 NA TRBV7-2 TGTGCCAGCAGCCCTCAGGGGCAGAGGGAGCAGTACTTC CASSPQGQREQYF
TRBJ2-7 TRBD1 TRBV5-4 TGTGCCAGCAGCCCGGGACAGGGCGACTACGAGCAGTACTTC CASSPGQGDYEQYF
TRBJ1-1 TRBD1 TRBV30 TGTGCCTGGAGTGTCACAGGGGACACTGAAGCTTTCTTT CAWSVTGDTEAFF
TRBJ2-1 TRBD2 TRBV27 TGTGCCAGCAGGGCCGGACTAGCGGGAGGTAATGAGCAGTTCTTC CASRAGLAGGNEQFF
TRBJ1-2 TRBD1 TRBV2 TGTGCCAGCACTAGACAGGGGGACTATGGCTACACCTTC CASTRQGDYGYTF
TRBJ2-3 NA TRBV19 TGTGCCAGTAGTAAGATCTCGGGGGATTGGGATACGCAGTATTTT CASSKISGDWDTQYF
TRBJ2-2 TRBD2 TRBV14 TGTGCCAGCAGCCGGGTTGGACTAGCGGGACTCGGGGAGCTGTTTTTT CASSRVGLAGLGELFF
TRBJ2-7 TRBD2 TRBV29-1 TGCAGCGTAGAGGGGACTAGCGGGATTTTCTACGAGCAGTACTTC CSVEGTSGIFYEQYF
TRBJ1-1 TRBD1 TRBV7-8 TGTGCCAGCAGCTTTACCGGGACAGCGAACACTGAAGCTTTCTTT CASSFTGTANTEAFF
TRBJ1-1 NA TRBV6-1 TGTGCCAGCAGTGCCCACGGGGAAACTGAAGCTTTCTTT CASSAHGETEAFF
TRBJ2-3 NA TRBV5-4 TGTGCCAGCAGCTTGGTTTCTAGCGGCACAGATACGCAGTATTTT CASSLVSSGTDTQYF
TRBJ1-2 TRBD1 TRBV2 TGTGCCAGCAGTACCGGACAGGGATTTGGCTACACCTTC CASSTGQGFGYTF
TRBJ2-1 TRBD2 TRBV7-9 TGTGCCAGCAGCTTCGGACTAGCTTCAACCTACAATGAGCAGTTCTTC CASSFGLASTYNEQFF
TRBJ2-7 TRBD2 TRBV6-5 TGTGCCAGCACACCTAGCGGCTTTAACCCCTACGAGCAGTACTTC CASTPSGFNPYEQYF
TRBJ2-7 NA TRBV7-3 TGTGCCAGCAGCCCCCTAGGGGAATACGAGCAGTACTTC CASSPLGEYEQYF
TRBJ2-1 TRBD2 TRBV18 TGTGCCAGCTCGCGGAATAGCGGGAGCTCCTACAATGAGCAGTTCTTC CASSRNSGSSYNEQFF
TRBJ2-3 TRBD2 TRBV7-3 TGTGCCAGCAGCTTAAATCTAGCGGCCACAGATACGCAGTATTTT CASSLNLAATDTQYF
TRBJ2-6 TRBD1 TRBV7-2 TGTGCCAGCAGCCCCCGACAGGGAACCAACGTCCTGACTTTC CASSPRQGTNVLTF